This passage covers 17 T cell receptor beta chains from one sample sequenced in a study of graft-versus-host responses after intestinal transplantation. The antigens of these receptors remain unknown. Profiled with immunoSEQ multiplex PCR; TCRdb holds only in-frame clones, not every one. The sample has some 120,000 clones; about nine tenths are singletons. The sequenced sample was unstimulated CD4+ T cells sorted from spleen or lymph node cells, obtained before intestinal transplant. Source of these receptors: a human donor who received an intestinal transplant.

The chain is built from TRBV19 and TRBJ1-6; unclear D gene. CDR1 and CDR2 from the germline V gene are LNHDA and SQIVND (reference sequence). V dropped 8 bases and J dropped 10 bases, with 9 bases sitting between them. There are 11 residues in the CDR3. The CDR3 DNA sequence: TGTGCCAGTCCTAATTCCTCACCCCTCCACTTT. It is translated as CASPNSSPLHF.

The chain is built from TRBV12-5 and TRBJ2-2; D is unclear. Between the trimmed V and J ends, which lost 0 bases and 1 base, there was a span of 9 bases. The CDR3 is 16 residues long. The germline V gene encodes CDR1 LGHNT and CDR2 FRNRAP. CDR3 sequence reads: CASGLVRGVNTGELFF. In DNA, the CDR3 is TGTGCTAGTGGTTTGGTACGAGGAGTGAACACCGGGGAGCTGTTTTTT.

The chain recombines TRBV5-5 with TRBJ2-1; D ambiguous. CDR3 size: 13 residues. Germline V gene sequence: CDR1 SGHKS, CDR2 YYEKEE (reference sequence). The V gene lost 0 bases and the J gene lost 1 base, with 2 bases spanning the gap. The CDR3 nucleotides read TGTGCCAGCAGCTTGGCATCCTACAATGAGCAGTTCTTC. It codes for CASSLASYNEQFF. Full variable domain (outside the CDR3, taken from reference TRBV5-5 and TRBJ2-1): DAGVTQSPTHLIKTRGQQVTLRCSPISGHKSVSWYQQVLGQGPQFIFQYYEKEERGRGNFPDRFSARQFPNYSSELNVNALLLGDSALYLCASSLASYNEQFFGPGTRLTVL.

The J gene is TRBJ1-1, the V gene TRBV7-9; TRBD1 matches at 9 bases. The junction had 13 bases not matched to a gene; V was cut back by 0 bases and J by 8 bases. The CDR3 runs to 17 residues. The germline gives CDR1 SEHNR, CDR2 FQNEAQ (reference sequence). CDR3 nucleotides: TGTGCCAGCAGCTTAGCCGCTGGGACAGGGTGGCAGGCAGAAGCTTTCTTT. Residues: CASSLAAGTGWQAEAFF.

Here the CDR3 reads CASRKQGYEQFF. In DNA, the CDR3 is TGTGCCAGCAGGAAGCAGGGGTACGAGCAGTTCTTC. The V and J genes are TRBV28 and TRBJ2-1; a weak D match, TRBD1 (6 bases). The CDR3 length is 12 residues. CDR1 MDHEN and CDR2 SYDVKM come from the germline V gene. Trimming removed 6 bases at V and 10 bases at J, with 13 bases between. The full variable domain, in which reference TRBV28 and TRBJ2-1 provide the parts outside the CDR3, is DVKVTQSSRYLVKRTGEKVFLECVQDMDHENMFWYRQDPGLGLRLIYFSYDVKMKEKGDIPEGYSVSREKKERFSLILESASTNQTSMYLCASRKQGYEQFFGPGTRLTVL.

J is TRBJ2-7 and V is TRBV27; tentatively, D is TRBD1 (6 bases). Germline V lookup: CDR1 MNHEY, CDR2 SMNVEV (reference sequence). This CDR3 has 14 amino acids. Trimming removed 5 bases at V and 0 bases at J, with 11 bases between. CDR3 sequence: CASSPTGHSYEQYF. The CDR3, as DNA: TGTGCCAGCAGTCCGACAGGACACTCCTACGAGCAGTACTTC.

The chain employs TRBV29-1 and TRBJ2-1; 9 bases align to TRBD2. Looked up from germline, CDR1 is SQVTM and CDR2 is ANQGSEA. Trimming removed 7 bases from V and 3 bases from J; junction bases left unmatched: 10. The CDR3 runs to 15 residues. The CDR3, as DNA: TGCAGCGGGGGAGGCGGTAGCGGGAGCTACAATGAGCAGTTCTTC. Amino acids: CSGGGGSGSYNEQFF.

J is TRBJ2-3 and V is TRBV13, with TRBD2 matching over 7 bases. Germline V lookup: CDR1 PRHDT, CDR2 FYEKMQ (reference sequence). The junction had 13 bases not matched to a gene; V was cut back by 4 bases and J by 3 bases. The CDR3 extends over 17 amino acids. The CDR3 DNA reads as TGTGCCAGCAGCTCACCCACGGGACTAATTGATACAGATACGCAGTATTTT. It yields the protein CASSSPTGLIDTDTQYF.

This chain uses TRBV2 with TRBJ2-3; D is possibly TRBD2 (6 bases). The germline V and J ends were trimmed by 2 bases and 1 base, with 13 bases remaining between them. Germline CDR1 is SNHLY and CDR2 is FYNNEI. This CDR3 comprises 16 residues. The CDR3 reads CASSEMLGGRTDTQYF. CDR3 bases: TGTGCCAGCAGTGAAATGTTGGGGGGACGCACAGATACGCAGTATTTT.

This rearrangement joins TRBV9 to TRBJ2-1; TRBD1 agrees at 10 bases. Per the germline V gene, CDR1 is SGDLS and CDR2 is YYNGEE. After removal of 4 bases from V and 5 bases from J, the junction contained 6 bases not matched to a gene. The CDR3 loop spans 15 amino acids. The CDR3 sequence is CASSRPGQGNNEQFF. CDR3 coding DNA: TGTGCCAGCAGCCGTCCGGGACAGGGGAACAATGAGCAGTTCTTC.

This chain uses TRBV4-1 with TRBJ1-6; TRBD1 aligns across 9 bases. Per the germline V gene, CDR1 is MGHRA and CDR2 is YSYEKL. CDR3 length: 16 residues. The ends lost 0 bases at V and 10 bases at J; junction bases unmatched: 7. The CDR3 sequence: CASSQDLWTGESPLHF. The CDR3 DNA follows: TGCGCCAGCAGCCAAGATCTATGGACAGGGGAGTCACCCCTCCACTTT.

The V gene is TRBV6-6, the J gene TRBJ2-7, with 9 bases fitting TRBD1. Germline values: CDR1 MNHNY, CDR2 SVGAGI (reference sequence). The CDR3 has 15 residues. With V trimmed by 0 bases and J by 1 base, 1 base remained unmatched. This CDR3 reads CASSYSGQGSYEQYF. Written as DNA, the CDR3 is TGTGCCAGCAGTTACTCAGGACAGGGGTCCTACGAGCAGTACTTC.

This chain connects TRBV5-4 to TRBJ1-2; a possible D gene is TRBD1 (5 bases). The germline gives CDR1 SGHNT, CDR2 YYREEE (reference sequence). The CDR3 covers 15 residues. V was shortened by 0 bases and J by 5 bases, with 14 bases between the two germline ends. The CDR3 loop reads CASSLAGRAVYGYTF. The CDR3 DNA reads TGTGCCAGCAGCTTGGCCGGCAGGGCGGTATATGGCTACACCTTC.

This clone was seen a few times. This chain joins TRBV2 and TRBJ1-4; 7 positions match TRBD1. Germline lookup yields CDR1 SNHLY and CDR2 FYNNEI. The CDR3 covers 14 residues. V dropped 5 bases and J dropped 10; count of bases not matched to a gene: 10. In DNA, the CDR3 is TGTGCCAGCAGTTCCACCGGGACAGAAGGAAAACTGTTTTTT. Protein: CASSSTGTEGKLFF.

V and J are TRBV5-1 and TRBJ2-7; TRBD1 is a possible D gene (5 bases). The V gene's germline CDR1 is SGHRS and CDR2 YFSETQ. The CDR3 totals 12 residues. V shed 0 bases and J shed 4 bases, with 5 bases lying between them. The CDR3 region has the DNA TGCGCCAGCAGCTTGGGACAGTACGAGCAGTACTTC. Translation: CASSLGQYEQYF.

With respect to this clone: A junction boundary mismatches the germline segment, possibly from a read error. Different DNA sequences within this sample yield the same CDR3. CDR3 DNA sequence: TGCGCCAGCAGCTTGCCGGGGACTGAGGCTTTCTTT. This translates into CASSLPGTEAFF. The gene calls are TRBV5-1 and TRBJ1-1; TRBD1 might be the D (5 bases). CDR1 SGHRS and CDR2 YFSETQ come from the germline V gene. This CDR3 spans 12 amino acids.

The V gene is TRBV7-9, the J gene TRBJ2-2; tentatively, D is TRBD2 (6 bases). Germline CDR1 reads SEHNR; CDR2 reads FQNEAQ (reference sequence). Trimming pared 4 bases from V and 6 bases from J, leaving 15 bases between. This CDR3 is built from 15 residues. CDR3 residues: CASSSPEGLAGELFF. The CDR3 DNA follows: TGTGCCAGCAGCTCCCCGGAGGGCCTAGCCGGGGAGCTGTTTTTT.